This TCR beta chain was captured by sequencing in a study of CD8+CD57+ T cells in acquired aplastic anemia. About this clonotype: Its antigen is currently unknown.

Patients selected for sequencing had displayed CD8+CD57+ cell expansion by flow cytometry. A severe acquired aplastic anemia diagnosis applied to all patients. This CDR3 has 16 amino acids. The ends lost 1 base at V and 0 bases at J; junction bases unmatched: 4. Germline-derived CDR1 and CDR2 are DFQATT and SNEGSKA (reference sequence). Study-wide findings and caveats: CD8+ Simpson's diversity showed no significant patient-control difference. Patients and controls shared under 30 CD8+ CDR3 sequences, highly expressed in patients.

Genomic DNA constituted the template upon which TCR beta VDJ and CDR3 profiling was performed. TCRdb independently ran MiXCR on the reads; one entry per CDR3 protein. The repertoire holds about 200,000 distinct CDR3 sequences, with roughly 50% as singletons. Sequencing was carried out using sorted CD4+, CD8+, or CD8+CD57+ T cells (not recorded which) from PBMCs. This receptor was identified in a human donor with aplastic anemia. The chain combines TRBV20-1 with TRBJ2-3; 10 nucleotides agree with TRBD2. The CDR3 nucleotides read TGCAGTGCTAGAGCGTATAGCGGGGGGAGCACAGATACGCAGTATTTT. The encoded protein is CSARAYSGGSTDTQYF.